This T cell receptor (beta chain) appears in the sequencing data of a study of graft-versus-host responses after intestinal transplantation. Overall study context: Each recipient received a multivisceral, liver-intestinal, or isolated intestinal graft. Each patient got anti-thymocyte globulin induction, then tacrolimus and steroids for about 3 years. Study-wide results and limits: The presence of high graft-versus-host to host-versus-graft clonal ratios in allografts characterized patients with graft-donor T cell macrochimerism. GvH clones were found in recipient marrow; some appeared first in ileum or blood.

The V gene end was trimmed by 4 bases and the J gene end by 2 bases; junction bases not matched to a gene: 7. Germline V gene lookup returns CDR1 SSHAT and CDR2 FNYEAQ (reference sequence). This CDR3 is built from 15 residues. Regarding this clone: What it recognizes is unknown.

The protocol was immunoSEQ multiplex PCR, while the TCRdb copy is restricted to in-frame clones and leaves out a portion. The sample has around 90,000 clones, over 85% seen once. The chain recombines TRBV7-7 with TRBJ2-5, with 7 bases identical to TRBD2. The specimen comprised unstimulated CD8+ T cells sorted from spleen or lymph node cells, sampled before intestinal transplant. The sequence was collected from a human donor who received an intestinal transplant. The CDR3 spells CASSSSGASQETQYF. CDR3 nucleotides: TGTGCCAGCAGCTCAAGCGGGGCTTCGCAAGAGACCCAGTACTTC.